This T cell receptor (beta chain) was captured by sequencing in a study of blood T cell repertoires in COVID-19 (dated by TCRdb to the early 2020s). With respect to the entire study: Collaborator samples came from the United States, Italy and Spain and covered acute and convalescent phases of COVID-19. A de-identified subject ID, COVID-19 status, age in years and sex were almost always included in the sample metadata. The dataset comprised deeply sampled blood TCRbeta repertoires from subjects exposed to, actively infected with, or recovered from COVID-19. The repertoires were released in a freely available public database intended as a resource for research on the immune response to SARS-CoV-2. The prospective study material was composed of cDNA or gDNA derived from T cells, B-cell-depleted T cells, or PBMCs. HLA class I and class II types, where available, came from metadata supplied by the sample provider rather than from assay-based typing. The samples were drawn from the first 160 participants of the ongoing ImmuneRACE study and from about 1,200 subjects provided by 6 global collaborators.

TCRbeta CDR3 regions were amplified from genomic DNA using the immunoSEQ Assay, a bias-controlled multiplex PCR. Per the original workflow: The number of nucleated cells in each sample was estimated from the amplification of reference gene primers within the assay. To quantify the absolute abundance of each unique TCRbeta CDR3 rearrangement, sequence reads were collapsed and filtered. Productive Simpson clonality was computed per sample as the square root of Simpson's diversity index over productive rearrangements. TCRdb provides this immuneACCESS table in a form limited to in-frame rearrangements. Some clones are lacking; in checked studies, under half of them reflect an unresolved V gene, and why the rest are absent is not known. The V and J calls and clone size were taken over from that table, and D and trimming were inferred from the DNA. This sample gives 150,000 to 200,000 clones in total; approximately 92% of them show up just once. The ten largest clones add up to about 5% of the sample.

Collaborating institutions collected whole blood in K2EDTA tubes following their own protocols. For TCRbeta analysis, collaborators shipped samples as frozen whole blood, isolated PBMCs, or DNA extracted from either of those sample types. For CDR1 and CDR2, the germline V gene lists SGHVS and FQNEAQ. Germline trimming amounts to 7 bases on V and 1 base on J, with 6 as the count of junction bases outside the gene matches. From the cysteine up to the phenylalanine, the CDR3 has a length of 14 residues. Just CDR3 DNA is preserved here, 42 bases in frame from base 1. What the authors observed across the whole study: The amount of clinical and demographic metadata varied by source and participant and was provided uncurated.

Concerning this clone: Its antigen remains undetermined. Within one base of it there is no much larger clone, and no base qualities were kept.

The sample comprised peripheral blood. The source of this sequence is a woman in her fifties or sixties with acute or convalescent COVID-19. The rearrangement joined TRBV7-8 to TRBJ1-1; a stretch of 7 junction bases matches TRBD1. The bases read TGTGCCAGCACGCGGGACAGAAAGAACACTGAAGCTTTCTTT. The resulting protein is CASTRDRKNTEAFF. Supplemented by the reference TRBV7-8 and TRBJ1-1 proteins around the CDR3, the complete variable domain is GAGVSQSPRYKVAKRGQDVALRCDPISGHVSLFWYQQALGQGPEFLTYFQNEAQLDKSGLPSDRFFAERPEGSVSTLKIQRTQQEDSAVYLCASTRDRKNTEAFFGQGTRLTVV.